This TCR beta chain was sequenced during a study of blood T cells in healthy people across ages. Each sample had at least 6 million PBMCs isolated. For this clonotype: Its specificity is not known.

The study, taken as a whole, reports: Higher naive T cell percentage went strongly together with higher TCR beta diversity. With donor CMV status unknown, expanded clonotype changes were possibly confounded.

V gave up 6 bases and J gave up 3 bases, with 11 bases separating them. Germline loops: CDR1 SNHLY, CDR2 FYNNEI. CDR3 length: 13 residues. It was with a sample-barcoded 5' primer and a J-beta primer mix that a second PCR of about 7 to 12 cycles was run. A template-switch adaptor with 12 random nucleotides tagged each cDNA molecule. TCRdb passed the 5' RACE reads through MiXCR, listing each CDR3 protein once. The sample has 700,000 to 850,000 distinct CDR3 sequences, around 36% seen once; the top ten hold under 15%. The TCR originated in a man aged 18 to 30 in good health. The specimen was blood. The V call is TRBV2, the J call TRBJ1-1; the D is unclear. The CDR3 bases are TGTGCCAGCAGGCCCGTACGGGACACTGAAGCTTTCTTT. Translation: CASRPVRDTEAFF.